These 13 T cell receptor beta chains were sequenced from one sample in a study of T cells in Graves' hyperthyroidism and ophthalmopathy. RNA transcripts were the template for amplifying TCR beta CDR3 regions. TCR CDR3 regions were first amplified by RT-PCR with HTBI primers. One entry per CDR3 protein results from TCRdb running MiXCR on the multiplex PCR reads. The sample has about 600,000 distinct CDR3 sequences, 15% to 20% seen once; the top ten hold approximately 3.5%. Material: blood. These receptors were obtained from a woman in her forties with Graves' ophthalmopathy.

Comments on this clonotype: Just one base apart from a much larger clone, this may be a read error. V gene TRBV30 combines with J gene TRBJ1-5; TRBD1 is a possible D gene (5 bases). Germline loops: CDR1 GTSNPN, CDR2 SVGIG (reference sequence). The CDR3 covers 14 residues. CDR3 bases: TGTGTCTGGAGTGTACCGCAGGGAGATCAGCCCCAGCATTTT. This translates into CVWSVPQGDQPQHF.

The chain has TRBV20-1 and TRBJ1-5, with a weak D call TRBD1 (5 bases). The V gene lost 0 bases and the J gene lost 4 bases, with 16 bases spanning the gap. Looked up from germline, CDR1 is DFQATT and CDR2 is SNEGSKA (reference sequence). This CDR3 is 16 amino acids long. The CDR3 loop is CSARDLEMGVNQPQHF. The CDR3, as DNA: TGCAGTGCTAGAGATCTCGAGATGGGGGTAAATCAGCCCCAGCATTTT.

This clonotype was counted ten times or more. The CDR3, as DNA: TGTGCCAGCCTAACAGGGAATCAGCCCCAGCATTTT. Protein: CASLTGNQPQHF. The genes are TRBV28 and TRBJ1-5, with D tentatively TRBD1 (6 bases). The CDR3 has 12 amino acids. Germline-derived CDR1 and CDR2 are MDHEN and SYDVKM. Trimming took 8 bases from V and 4 from J, leaving 9 bases between them. Looking up the rest from reference TRBV28 and TRBJ1-5 gives the full variable domain: DVKVTQSSRYLVKRTGEKVFLECVQDMDHENMFWYRQDPGLGLRLIYFSYDVKMKEKGDIPEGYSVSREKKERFSLILESASTNQTSMYLCASLTGNQPQHFGDGTRLSIL.

There are a few counts of this clonotype. This sequence may be a read error, since a much larger clone differs from it by one base. This chain connects TRBV28 to TRBJ2-7, with 8 bases fitting TRBD1. Looked up from germline, CDR1 is MDHEN and CDR2 is SYDVKM. Germline trimming cut 6 bases from V and 2 bases from J; bases unmatched to any gene: 0. This CDR3 has 12 amino acids. The CDR3 sequence: CASRTGAYEQYF. The CDR3 nucleotides are TGTGCCAGCAGGACAGGGGCCTACGAGCAGTACTTC.

J is TRBJ2-6 and V is TRBV15; 7 bases align to TRBD2. Per germline, CDR1 LNHNV and CDR2 YYDKDF (reference sequence). V trimming: 5 bases; J trimming: 2 bases; junction bases outside the gene matches: 9. The CDR3 is 17 amino acids. The CDR3 DNA reads as TGTGCCACCAGCTCCCGACTGGGAGGGGCTGGGGCCAACGTCCTGACTTTC. Protein product: CATSSRLGGAGANVLTF.

This clonotype was seen ten or more times. This chain uses TRBV20-1 with TRBJ1-6; D ambiguous. The CDR3 covers 14 residues. CDR1 is DFQATT and CDR2 is SNEGSKA in the germline V gene (reference sequence). V was trimmed by 6 bases and J by 5 bases, leaving 14 bases between them. CDR3 nucleotides: TGCAGTGCATCACGGGAGTCGAATAATTCACCCCTCCACTTT. Protein sequence: CSASRESNNSPLHF.

This clonotype was detected many times. The rearrangement joins TRBV18 to TRBJ1-1; 9 bases line up with TRBD1. Germline-derived CDR1 and CDR2 are KGHSH and LQKENI. CDR3 length: 14 amino acids. Trimming cost V 4 bases and J 2 bases; bases outside gene matches: 2. CDR3 sequence: CASSRTGDNTEAFF. The CDR3 DNA sequence: TGTGCCAGCTCACGGACAGGGGATAACACTGAAGCTTTCTTT. The variable domain in full, completed from reference TRBV18 and TRBJ1-1, reads NAGVMQNPRHLVRRRGQEARLRCSPMKGHSHVYWYRQLPEEGLKFMVYLQKENIIDESGMPKERFSAEFPKEGPSILRIQQVVRGDSAAYFCASSRTGDNTEAFFGQGTRLTVV.

This clonotype was observed a few times. The V gene is TRBV6-2 or TRBV6-3, the J gene TRBJ1-1; the D gene is possibly TRBD1 (6 bases). V was pared by 7 bases and J by 3 bases, with 18 bases between. This CDR3 contains 15 residues. The germline CDR1 and CDR2 sequences are MNHEY and SVGEGT. For the CDR3, the DNA is TGTGCCAGCATGATGGCCGGGGGCTATGACACTGAAGCTTTCTTT. This sequence encodes CASMMAGGYDTEAFF.

The rearrangement joins TRBV7-6 to TRBJ2-7, with TRBD2 matching 7 bases. V shed 5 bases, J shed 3 bases, and the junction held 10 bases outside the gene matches. The germline CDR1 and CDR2 sequences are SGHVS and FNYEAQ. The CDR3 is made up of 15 amino acids. The CDR3 coding sequence is TGTGCCAGCAGCCCTAGGTGGGAGGGCGACTACGAGCAGTACTTC. Translating gives CASSPRWEGDYEQYF.

This clonotype was found a few times. V and J are TRBV19 and TRBJ1-4; weak D call: TRBD1 (6 bases). The germline V and J ends were trimmed by 8 bases and 5 bases, with 21 bases remaining between them. CDR3 length equals 16 residues. Germline V gene sequence: CDR1 LNHDA, CDR2 SQIVND (reference sequence). The CDR3 is CASQDRPRPRNEKLFF. CDR3 in DNA: TGTGCCAGTCAGGACAGACCGCGACCTAGAAATGAAAAACTGTTTTTT. Drawing the rest from reference TRBV19 and TRBJ1-4, the complete variable domain is DGGITQSPKYLFRKEGQNVTLSCEQNLNHDAMYWYRQDPGQGLRLIYYSQIVNDFQKGDIAEGYSVSREKKESFPLTVTSAQKNPTAFYLCASQDRPRPRNEKLFFGSGTQLSVL.

Comments on this clonotype: A read error may produce the germline difference seen at one junction end. The gene calls are TRBV28 and TRBJ2-3; 10 bases are a match to TRBD2. The CDR3 contains 17 residues. CDR1 and CDR2 (germline): MDHEN, SYDVKM. This CDR3 reads CGSSSMKLAGFTDTQYF. In DNA form, the CDR3 reads TGTGGCAGCAGTTCTATGAAACTAGCGGGGTTCACAGATACGCAGTATTTT.

The genes are TRBV6-1 and TRBJ1-2; D is perhaps TRBD1 (6 bases). Germline loops: CDR1 MNHNS, CDR2 SASEGT. The CDR3 loop spans 14 amino acids. Trimming removed 7 bases at V and 1 base at J, with 13 bases between. CDR3 nucleotides: TGTGCCAGCAACACAGGAGGGGGTAACTATGGCTACACCTTC. The encoded protein is CASNTGGGNYGYTF.

This sequence joins TRBV14 and TRBJ2-2, with D perhaps matching TRBD1 or TRBD2 (5 bases each). The CDR3 is made up of 17 amino acids. Trimming removed 1 base from V and 3 bases from J, with 15 bases in between. From germline, CDR1 is SGHDN and CDR2 FVKESK. In DNA form, the CDR3 reads TGTGCCAGCAGCCAAGGAGGATGGGGGTCAGACACCGGGGAGCTGTTTTTT. Protein product: CASSQGGWGSDTGELFF. The full variable domain, with the rest looked up from reference TRBV14 and TRBJ2-2, is EAGVTQFPSHSVIEKGQTVTLRCDPISGHDNLYWYRRVMGKEIKFLLHFVKESKQDESGMPNNRFLAERTGGTYSTLKVQPAELEDSGVYFCASSQGGWGSDTGELFFGEGSRLTVL.